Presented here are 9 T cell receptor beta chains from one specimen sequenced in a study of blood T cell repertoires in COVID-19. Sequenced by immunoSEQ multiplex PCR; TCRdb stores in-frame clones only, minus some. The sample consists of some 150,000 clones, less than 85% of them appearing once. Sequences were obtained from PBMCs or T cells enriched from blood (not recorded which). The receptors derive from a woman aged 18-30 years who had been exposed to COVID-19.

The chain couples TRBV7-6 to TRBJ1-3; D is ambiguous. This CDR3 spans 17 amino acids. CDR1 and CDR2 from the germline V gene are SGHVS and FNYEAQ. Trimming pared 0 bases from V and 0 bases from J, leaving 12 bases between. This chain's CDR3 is CASSLAPGTVSGNTIYF. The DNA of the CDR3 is TGTGCCAGCAGCTTAGCTCCAGGAACTGTCTCTGGAAACACCATATATTTT.

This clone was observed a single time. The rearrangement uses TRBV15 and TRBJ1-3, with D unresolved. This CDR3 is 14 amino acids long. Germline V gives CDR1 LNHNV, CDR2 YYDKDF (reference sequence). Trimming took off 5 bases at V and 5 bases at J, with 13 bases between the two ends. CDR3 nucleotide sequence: TGTGCCACCAGCCGGGTTTTGGAGAGAAACACCATATATTTT. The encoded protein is CATSRVLERNTIYF.

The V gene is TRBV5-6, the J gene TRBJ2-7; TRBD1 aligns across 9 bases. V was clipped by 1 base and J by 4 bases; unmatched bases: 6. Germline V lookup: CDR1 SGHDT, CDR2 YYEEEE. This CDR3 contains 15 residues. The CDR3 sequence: CASSLQGTGFYEQYF. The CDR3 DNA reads TGTGCCAGCAGCTTGCAGGGGACAGGGTTTTACGAGCAGTACTTC.

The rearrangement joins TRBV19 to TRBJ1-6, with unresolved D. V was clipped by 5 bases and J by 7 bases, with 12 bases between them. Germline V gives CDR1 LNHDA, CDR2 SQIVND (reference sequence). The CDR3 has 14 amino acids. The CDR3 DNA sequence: TGTGCCAGTAGTGGTCGGCAGGTGAATTCACCCCTCCACTTT. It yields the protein CASSGRQVNSPLHF.

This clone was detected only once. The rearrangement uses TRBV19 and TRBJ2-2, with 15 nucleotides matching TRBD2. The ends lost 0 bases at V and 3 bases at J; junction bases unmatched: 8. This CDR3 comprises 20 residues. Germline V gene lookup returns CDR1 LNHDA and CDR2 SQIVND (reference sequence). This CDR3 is CASSIDSGLAGGPYTGELFF. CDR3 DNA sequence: TGTGCCAGTAGTATAGATTCCGGACTAGCGGGAGGGCCGTACACCGGGGAGCTGTTTTTT.

The CDR3 loop is CASRLDSYSNQPQHF. The CDR3 DNA follows: TGTGCCAGCAGACTTGATAGTTATAGCAATCAGCCCCAGCATTTT. The chain uses TRBV7-2 and TRBJ1-5; no reliable D call. Between the trimmed V and J ends, which lost 6 bases and 0 bases, there was a span of 12 bases. There are 15 residues in the CDR3. Germline V gives CDR1 SGHTA, CDR2 FQGNSA.

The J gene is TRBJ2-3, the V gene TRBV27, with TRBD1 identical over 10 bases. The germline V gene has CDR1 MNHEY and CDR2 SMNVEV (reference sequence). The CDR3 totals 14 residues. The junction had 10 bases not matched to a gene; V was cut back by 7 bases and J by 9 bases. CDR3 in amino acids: CASKGQGSWGTQYF. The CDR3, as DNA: TGTGCCAGCAAGGGACAGGGGAGTTGGGGAACGCAGTATTTT.

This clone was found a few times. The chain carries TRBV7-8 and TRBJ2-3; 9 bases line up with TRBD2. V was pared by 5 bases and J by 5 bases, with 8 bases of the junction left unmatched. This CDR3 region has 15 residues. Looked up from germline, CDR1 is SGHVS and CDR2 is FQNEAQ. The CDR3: CASSRSGSMGDTQYF. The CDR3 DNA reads TGTGCCAGCAGCCGTAGCGGGAGTATGGGAGATACGCAGTATTTT.

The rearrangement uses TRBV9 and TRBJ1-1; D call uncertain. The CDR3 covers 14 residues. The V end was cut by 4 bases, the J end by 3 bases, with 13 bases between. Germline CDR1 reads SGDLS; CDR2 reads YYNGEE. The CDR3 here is CASSPFLEDTEAFF. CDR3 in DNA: TGTGCCAGCAGCCCCTTTTTGGAGGACACTGAAGCTTTCTTT. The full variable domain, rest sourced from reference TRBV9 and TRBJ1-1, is DSGVTQTPKHLITATGQRVTLRCSPRSGDLSVYWYQQSLDQGLQFLIQYYNGEERAKGNILERFSAQQFPDLHSELNLSSLELGDSALYFCASSPFLEDTEAFFGQGTRLTVV.